The clone carrying this T cell receptor (beta chain) was detected ten times or more. Antigen unknown. The data were taken from a study of metastatic and nonmetastatic thyroid tumors. Study information: Repertoire comparison spanned blood and tumor or nodule tissue of malignant and benign thyroid patients.

Germline assignment: CDR1 SQVTM and CDR2 ANQGSEA. The CDR3 is 12 residues long. Trimming took off 3 bases at V and 1 base at J, with 6 bases between the two ends. Whole-study results and caveats: Relative to benign nodules, malignant thyroid tumors were reportedly characterized by significantly elevated TCR beta diversity in blood and tumor.

Ahead of thyroid surgery, no patient had received treatment of any kind. As handled by the study authors: To classify distant metastasis in papillary thyroid cancer, a model was built from CDR3 differences across clinicopathological groups. TCRdb reprocessed the PCR reads via MiXCR. In this record, the V and J calls reflect TCRdb's handling and not the investigators' own analysis. This sample has approximately 50,000 clones; less than 5% occur once, and the top ten carry 8.5% to 10%. The chain carries TRBV29-1 and TRBJ1-1; D is unresolved. The sequenced material came from blood. The TCR was taken from a female donor with papillary thyroid cancer or a benign thyroid nodule (not recorded which). Some clones in this sample may be carry-over from other donors' samples. In nucleotides, the CDR3 is TGCAGCGTTGACAAGGGGAACACTGAAGCTTTCTTT. Amino acids: CSVDKGNTEAFF.